These 8 T cell receptor beta chains were sequenced from one sample in a study of Graves' ophthalmopathy and Graves' hyperthyroidism. TCR beta CDR3 regions were amplified from RNA transcripts. An opening RT-PCR round employed HTBI primers and preceded a second-round multiplex PCR. TCRdb recomputed calls from the multiplex PCR reads with MiXCR, one row per CDR3 protein. The data hold 680,000 or so distinct CDR3 sequences, with around a fifth observed a single time. The specimen was peripheral blood. These receptors were taken from a woman aged 18 to 35 with stable Graves' hyperthyroidism. Some clones in this sample may be carry-over from other donors' samples.

The sample holds many counts of this clonotype. The gene calls are TRBV12-3 or TRBV12-4 and TRBJ1-6, with D possibly matching TRBD1 (5 bases). The V gene lost 5 bases and the J gene lost 3 bases, with 14 bases spanning the gap. The CDR3 has 16 amino acids. In DNA form, the CDR3 reads TGTGCCAGCAGTCCGAGACAGCAGATCTATAATTCACCCCTCCACTTT. Translating it yields CASSPRQQIYNSPLHF.

The rearrangement uses TRBV4-1 and TRBJ2-7, with D uncertain. Germline lookup yields CDR1 MGHRA and CDR2 YSYEKL. The CDR3 covers 15 residues. V was cut by 0 bases and J by 2 bases, with 11 bases left in between. This chain's CDR3 is CASSQDRLPAYEQYF. For the CDR3, the DNA is TGCGCCAGCAGCCAAGATAGGCTACCGGCCTACGAGCAGTACTTC.

J is TRBJ1-1 and V is TRBV12-3 or TRBV12-4; D is unclear. Trimming stripped 4 bases from V and 1 base from J, with 10 bases between. The CDR3 sequence is 14 residues long. CDR3 nucleotides: TGTGCCAGCAGTTGGATGTCGACGAACACTGAAGCTTTCTTT. This codes for CASSWMSTNTEAFF.

This clonotype was detected many times. The J gene is TRBJ2-2, the V gene TRBV27, with D perhaps being TRBD1 or TRBD2 (6 bases each). This CDR3 has 14 residues. V was trimmed by 4 bases and J by 4 bases, leaving 10 bases between them. The V gene's germline CDR1 is MNHEY and CDR2 SMNVEV (reference sequence). The CDR3 loop reads CASSWGASTGELFF. As DNA, the CDR3 is TGTGCCAGCAGTTGGGGGGCCAGCACCGGGGAGCTGTTTTTT.

This clonotype was counted ten times or more. DNA for the CDR3: TGTGCCAGCAGTTCACAGGGGTCCCCTGGAAACACCATATATTTT. Protein sequence: CASSSQGSPGNTIYF. The V gene is TRBV6-5, the J gene TRBJ1-3; 7 nucleotides agree with TRBD1. V was pared by 4 bases and J by 2 bases, with 5 bases of the junction left unmatched. The CDR3 covers 15 residues. Germline assignment: CDR1 MNHEY and CDR2 SVGAGI.

At least ten counts were recorded for this clonotype. V is TRBV27 and J is TRBJ1-2; a possible D gene is TRBD1 (6 bases). CDR3 size: 17 residues. Trimming removed 3 bases from V and 10 bases from J, with 27 bases in between. Germline V gene sequence: CDR1 MNHEY, CDR2 SMNVEV (reference sequence). CDR3 region: CASSLGHTGTPGTPYTF. The CDR3 coding sequence is TGTGCCAGCAGTTTGGGCCATACAGGGACCCCCGGGACGCCCTACACCTTC.

This clonotype was recorded a few times. V gene TRBV27 combines with J gene TRBJ2-7; D is ambiguous. The CDR3 loop spans 18 amino acids. Trimming cost V 6 bases and J 4 bases, with 28 bases left between them. In germline, CDR1 is MNHEY, CDR2 SMNVEV (reference sequence). Here the CDR3 reads CASSSIGVVTPRTYEQYF. DNA for the CDR3: TGTGCCAGCAGCTCTATTGGGGTGGTTACCCCTCGTACTTACGAGCAGTACTTC.

This clonotype was recorded at least ten times. A much larger clone differs from this one at a single base, so this may be a read error. This chain links TRBV19 with TRBJ1-1; D perhaps matches TRBD1 (5 bases). The CDR3 runs to 13 residues. The V end lost 11 bases, the J end lost 0 bases, and 13 bases lay between the germline ends. Germline-derived CDR1 and CDR2 are LNHDA and SQIVND (reference sequence). CDR3 nucleotide sequence: TGTGCCGGTATGAGGGACGTGAACACTGAAGCTTTCTTT. The encoded protein is CAGMRDVNTEAFF.